The following is a T cell receptor beta chain sequence with its context. The sample originates from a study of T cell changes during pregnancy in multiple sclerosis. With V trimmed by 0 bases and J by 2 bases, 8 bases remained unmatched. Looked up from germline, CDR1 is SGHAT and CDR2 is FQNNGV. CDR3 length equals 17 residues. Profiling relied on immunoSEQ multiplex PCR, and the TCRdb table lists in-frame clones only, not all of them. The sample includes about 44,000 clones, roughly 92% seen only once; the top ten take about 0.73%. The TCR sequence derives from a female donor with multiple sclerosis, enrolled in a pregnancy study. The starting material was CD4+ T cells from peripheral blood mononuclear cells, obtained in the first trimester of pregnancy. The chain carries TRBV11-2 and TRBJ2-3; 7 bases agree with TRBD2. The CDR3 bases are TGTGCCAGCAGCTTAGATTGGGGGAGGGACTACACAGATACGCAGTATTTT. It specifies CASSLDWGRDYTDTQYF.